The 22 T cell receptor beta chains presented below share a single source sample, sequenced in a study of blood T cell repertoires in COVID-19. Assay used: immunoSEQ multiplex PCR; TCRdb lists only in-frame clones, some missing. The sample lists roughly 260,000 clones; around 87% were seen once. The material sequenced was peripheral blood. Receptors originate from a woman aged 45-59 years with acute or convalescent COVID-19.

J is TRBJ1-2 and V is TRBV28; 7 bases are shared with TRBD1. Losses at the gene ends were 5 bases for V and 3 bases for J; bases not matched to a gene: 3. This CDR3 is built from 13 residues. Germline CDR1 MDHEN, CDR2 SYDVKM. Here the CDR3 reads CASSLTGYYGYTF. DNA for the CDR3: TGTGCCAGCAGTCTGACAGGGTACTATGGCTACACCTTC.

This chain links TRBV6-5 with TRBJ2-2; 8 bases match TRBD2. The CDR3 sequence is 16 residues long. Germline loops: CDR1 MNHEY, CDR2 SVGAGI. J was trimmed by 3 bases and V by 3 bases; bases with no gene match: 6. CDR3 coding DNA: TGTGCCAGCAGTTATCGGCGGGAGGAGTACACCGGGGAGCTGTTTTTT. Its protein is CASSYRREEYTGELFF.

This chain's CDR3 is CASSPGHSSKNAYEQYF. The CDR3 region has the DNA TGCGCCAGCAGCCCGGGACATTCCTCCAAGAATGCCTACGAGCAGTACTTC. This chain connects TRBV5-1 to TRBJ2-7; maybe TRBD1 (6 bases). The CDR3 runs 17 residues. V dropped 4 bases and J dropped 2 bases, with 22 bases sitting between them. Looked up from germline, CDR1 is SGHRS and CDR2 is YFSETQ.

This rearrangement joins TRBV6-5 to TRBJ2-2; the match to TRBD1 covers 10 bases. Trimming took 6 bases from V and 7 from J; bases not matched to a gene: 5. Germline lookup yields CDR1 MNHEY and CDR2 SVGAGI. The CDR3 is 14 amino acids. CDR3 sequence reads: CASRDRGRNGELFF. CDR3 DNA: TGTGCCAGCAGAGACAGGGGGCGGAACGGGGAGCTGTTTTTT.

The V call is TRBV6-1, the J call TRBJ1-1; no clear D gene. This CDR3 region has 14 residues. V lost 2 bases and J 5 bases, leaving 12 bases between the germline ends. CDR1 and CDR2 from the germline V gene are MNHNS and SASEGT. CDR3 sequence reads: CASSELSPRTEAFF. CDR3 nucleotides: TGTGCCAGCAGTGAACTCTCTCCGAGGACTGAAGCTTTCTTT.

The CDR3: CASSDFGGPRAGTSGYNEQFF. The DNA for the CDR3 is TGTGCCAGCAGTGACTTTGGGGGACCCCGGGCGGGAACATCGGGATACAATGAGCAGTTCTTC. The chain uses TRBV6-4 and TRBJ2-1; weak D call: TRBD2 (6 bases). The CDR3 spans 21 residues. With 1 base removed from V and 4 bases from J, the gap between germline ends came to 29 bases. From germline, CDR1 is MRHNA and CDR2 SNTAGT.

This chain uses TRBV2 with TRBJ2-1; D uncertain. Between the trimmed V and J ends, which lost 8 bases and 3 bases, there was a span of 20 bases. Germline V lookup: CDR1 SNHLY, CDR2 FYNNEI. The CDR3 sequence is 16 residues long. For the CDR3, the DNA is TGTGCCAGCGTGGATGGAGACGGCCGGGTCTACAATGAGCAGTTCTTC. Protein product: CASVDGDGRVYNEQFF.

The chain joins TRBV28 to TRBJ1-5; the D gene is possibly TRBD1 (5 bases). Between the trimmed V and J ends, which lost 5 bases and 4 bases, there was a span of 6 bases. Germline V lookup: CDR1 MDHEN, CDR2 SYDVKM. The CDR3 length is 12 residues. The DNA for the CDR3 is TGTGCCAGCAGTCGGGGGAATCAGCCCCAGCATTTT. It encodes CASSRGNQPQHF.

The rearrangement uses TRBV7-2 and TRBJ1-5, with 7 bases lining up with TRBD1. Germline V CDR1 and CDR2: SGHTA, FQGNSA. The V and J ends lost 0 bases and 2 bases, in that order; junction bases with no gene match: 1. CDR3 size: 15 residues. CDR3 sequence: CASSLATGGNQPQHF. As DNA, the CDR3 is TGTGCCAGCAGCTTAGCCACAGGGGGCAATCAGCCCCAGCATTTT.

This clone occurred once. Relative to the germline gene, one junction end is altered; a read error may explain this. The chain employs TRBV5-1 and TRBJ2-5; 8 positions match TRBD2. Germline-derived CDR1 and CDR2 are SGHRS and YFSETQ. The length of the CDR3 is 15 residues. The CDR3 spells CASSLAGGSQETQYF. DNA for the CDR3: TGCGCCAGCAGTTTGGCGGGAGGTTCACAAGAGACCCAGTACTTC.

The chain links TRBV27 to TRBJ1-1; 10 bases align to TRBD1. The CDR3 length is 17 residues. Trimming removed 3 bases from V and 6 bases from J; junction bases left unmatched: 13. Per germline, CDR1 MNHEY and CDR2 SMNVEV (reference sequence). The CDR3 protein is CASSFSTPTGGASEAFF. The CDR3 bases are TGTGCCAGCAGTTTCAGTACCCCGACAGGGGGCGCCTCTGAAGCTTTCTTT.

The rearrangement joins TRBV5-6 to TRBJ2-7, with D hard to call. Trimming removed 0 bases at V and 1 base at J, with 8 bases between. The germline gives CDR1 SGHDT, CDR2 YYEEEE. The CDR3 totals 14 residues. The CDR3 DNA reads TGTGCCAGCAGCTTGGCCATCAGGTCCTACGAGCAGTACTTC. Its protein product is CASSLAIRSYEQYF.

The CDR3 loop reads CASSVSQFAPAGGYEQYF. The DNA of the CDR3 is TGTGCCAGCAGCGTCAGTCAGTTCGCTCCGGCAGGGGGCTACGAGCAGTACTTC. This sequence joins TRBV9 and TRBJ2-7, with TRBD1 matching 7 bases. Germline lookup yields CDR1 SGDLS and CDR2 YYNGEE. V lost 2 bases, J lost 3 bases, and 17 bases stayed unmatched. The CDR3 consists of 18 residues.

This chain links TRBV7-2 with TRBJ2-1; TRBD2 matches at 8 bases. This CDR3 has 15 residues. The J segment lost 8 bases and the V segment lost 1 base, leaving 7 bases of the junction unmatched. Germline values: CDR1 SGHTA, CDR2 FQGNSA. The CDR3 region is CASSLVGGGGYEQFF. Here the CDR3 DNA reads TGTGCCAGCAGCTTAGTCGGGGGGGGAGGCTATGAGCAGTTCTTC.

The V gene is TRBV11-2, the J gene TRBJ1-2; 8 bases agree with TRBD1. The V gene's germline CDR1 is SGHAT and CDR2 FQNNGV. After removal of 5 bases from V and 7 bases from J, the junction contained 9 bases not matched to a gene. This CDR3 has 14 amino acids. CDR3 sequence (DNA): TGTGCCAGCAGCACCCGGGGACAGGCGGCTGGCTACACCTTC. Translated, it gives CASSTRGQAAGYTF.

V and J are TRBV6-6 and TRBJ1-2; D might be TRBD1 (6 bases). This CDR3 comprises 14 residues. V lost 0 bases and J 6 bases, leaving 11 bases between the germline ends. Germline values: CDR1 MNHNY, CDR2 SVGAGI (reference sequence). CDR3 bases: TGTGCCAGCAGTTACTCCAGGGGATGGGATGGCTACACCTTC. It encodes CASSYSRGWDGYTF.

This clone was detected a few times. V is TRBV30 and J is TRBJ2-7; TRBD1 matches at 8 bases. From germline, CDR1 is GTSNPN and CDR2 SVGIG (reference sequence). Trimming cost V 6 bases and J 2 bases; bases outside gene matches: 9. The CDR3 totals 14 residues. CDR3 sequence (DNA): TGTGCCTGCTTGGACAGGGCGTCCACCTACGAGCAGTACTTC. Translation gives CACLDRASTYEQYF.

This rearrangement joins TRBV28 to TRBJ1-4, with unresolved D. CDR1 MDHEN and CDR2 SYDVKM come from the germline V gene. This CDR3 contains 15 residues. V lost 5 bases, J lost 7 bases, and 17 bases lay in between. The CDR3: CASSPTSRGREKLFF. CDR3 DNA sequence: TGTGCCAGCAGTCCAACCTCCCGGGGTCGTGAAAAACTGTTTTTT.

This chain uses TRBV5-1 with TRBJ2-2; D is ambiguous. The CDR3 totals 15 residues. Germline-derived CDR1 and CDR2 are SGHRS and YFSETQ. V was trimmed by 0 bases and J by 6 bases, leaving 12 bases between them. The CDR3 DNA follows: TGCGCCAGCAGCTTGGCCCAGCGAGAGGCCGGGGAGCTGTTTTTT. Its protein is CASSLAQREAGELFF.

This chain's CDR3 is CASSRLGAAQPQHF. In DNA, the CDR3 is TGTGCCAGCAGCCGGTTGGGGGCGGCGCAGCCCCAGCATTTT. The rearrangement joins TRBV27 to TRBJ1-5; D perhaps matches TRBD1 (6 bases). V was cut by 6 bases and J by 7 bases, with 16 bases left in between. From germline, CDR1 is MNHEY and CDR2 SMNVEV (reference sequence). CDR3 length equals 14 residues.

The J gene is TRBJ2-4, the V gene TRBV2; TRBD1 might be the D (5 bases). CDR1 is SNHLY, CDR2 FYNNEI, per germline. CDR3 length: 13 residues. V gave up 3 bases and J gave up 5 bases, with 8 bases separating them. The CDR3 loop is CASSDRRENIQYF. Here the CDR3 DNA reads TGTGCCAGCAGTGACCGCAGGGAAAACATTCAGTACTTC.

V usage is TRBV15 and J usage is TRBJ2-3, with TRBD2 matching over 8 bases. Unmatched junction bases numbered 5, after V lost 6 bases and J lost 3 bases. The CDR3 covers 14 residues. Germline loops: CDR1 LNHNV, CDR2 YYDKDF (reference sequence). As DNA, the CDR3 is TGTGCCACCAGTACTAGCGGACTTACAGATACGCAGTATTTT. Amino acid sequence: CATSTSGLTDTQYF.